The T cell receptor beta chain described here comes from a study of identical twins. A universal primer site came from template switching; cDNA carried unique molecular identifiers. TCRdb re-analysed the 5' RACE reads in MiXCR, keeping a single row per CDR3 protein. The table records hundreds of thousands of distinct CDR3 sequences, around 12% of them present only once. General observations from the study: Out-of-frame alpha sequences shared by twins were enriched for low generation probability. Conclusions rested on cross-sectional statistics rather than following the same donors.

All donors were healthy, and all were Caucasian. This clonotype was seen a single time. Its specificity is unknown. Looked up from germline, CDR1 is LNHNV and CDR2 is YYDKDF (reference sequence). The CDR3 runs 15 residues. Unmatched junction bases numbered 7, after V lost 4 bases and J lost 4 bases. This same sample was also taken into another study, of yellow fever vaccine responses in identical twins.

Sequencing was performed on PBMCs. This chain joins TRBV15 and TRBJ2-7; 10 nucleotides align to TRBD2. This TCR was sampled from a young woman in good health. This CDR3 is CATSMPGLARYEQYF. In nucleotides, the CDR3 is TGTGCCACCAGCATGCCGGGACTAGCGCGGTACGAGCAGTACTTC.